Listed below are T cell receptor beta chains from one sample, sequenced in a study of T cell changes during pregnancy in multiple sclerosis. Sequencing used immunoSEQ multiplex PCR; TCRdb keeps in-frame clones, though not all of them. The sample lists about 41,000 clones, about nine tenths occurring once. This sample comprised CD4+ T cells from peripheral blood mononuclear cells, obtained in the first trimester of pregnancy. The origin of the receptors is a female donor with multiple sclerosis, enrolled in a pregnancy study. Both conserved end residues are part of each CDR3. A D gene is named only where the DNA matches it firmly. Clone sizes are given selectively: once, few, many, or a class where the clone is expanded.

v_gene: TRBV25-1; len: 13; abundance: few; j_gene: TRBJ1-1; d_gene: .; CDR3nt: TGTGCCAGCAAGGCGACAGAGAACACTGAAGCTTTCTTT; CDR3aa: CASKATENTEAFF
v_gene: TRBV6-1; len: 16; abundance: .; j_gene: TRBJ2-2; d_gene: TRBD2; CDR3nt: TGTGCCAGCAGTGCCCCTAGCGGAGGGAACACCGGGGAGCTGTTTTTT; CDR3aa: CASSAPSGGNTGELFF
v_gene: TRBV7-2; len: 15; abundance: .; j_gene: TRBJ2-2; d_gene: TRBD1; CDR3nt: TGTGCCAGCAGCTTGGCAGGGGGGAACACCGGGGAGCTGTTTTTT; CDR3aa: CASSLAGGNTGELFF
v_gene: TRBV5-4; len: 15; abundance: .; j_gene: TRBJ2-1; d_gene: .; CDR3nt: TGTGCCAGCAGCTTGGGACAGGAATCCTACAATGAGCAGTTCTTC; CDR3aa: CASSLGQESYNEQFF
v_gene: TRBV21-1; len: 17; abundance: .; j_gene: TRBJ1-3; d_gene: .; CDR3nt: TGTGCCAGCAGCAAAGCTGGGACAGGGGGCAACGGAAACACCATATATTTT; CDR3aa: CASSKAGTGGNGNTIYF
v_gene: TRBV14; len: 14; abundance: .; j_gene: TRBJ2-3; d_gene: TRBD1; CDR3nt: TGTGCCAGCAGCGGGGACAGGAGCACAGATACGCAGTATTTT; CDR3aa: CASSGDRSTDTQYF
v_gene: TRBV11-3; len: 17; abundance: .; j_gene: TRBJ1-3; d_gene: TRBD1; CDR3nt: TGTGCCAGCAGCTCCCGGGACAGGGGATTATTTGGAAACACCATATATTTT; CDR3aa: CASSSRDRGLFGNTIYF
v_gene: TRBV7-6; len: 14; abundance: .; j_gene: TRBJ2-7; d_gene: .; CDR3nt: TGTGCCAGCAGCTTAGGTTCCGGGGTTTACGAGCAGTACTTC; CDR3aa: CASSLGSGVYEQYF
v_gene: TRBV1; len: 16; abundance: .; j_gene: TRBJ1-5; d_gene: .; CDR3nt: TGCACCAGCAGCCAAGATCTAAAGAGAGGCAATCAGCCCCAGCATTTT; CDR3aa: CTSSQDLKRGNQPQHF
v_gene: TRBV5-8; len: 15; abundance: .; j_gene: TRBJ1-4; d_gene: .; CDR3nt: TGTGCCAGCAGCTTGGAATCCAGGGGTGATGAAAAACTGTTTTTT; CDR3aa: CASSLESRGDEKLFF
v_gene: TRBV5-1; len: 15; abundance: .; j_gene: TRBJ2-1; d_gene: .; CDR3nt: TGCGCCAGCAGCTTGCTGGGGGCCCAATACAATGAGCAGTTCTTC; CDR3aa: CASSLLGAQYNEQFF
v_gene: TRBV18; len: 14; abundance: .; j_gene: TRBJ2-7; d_gene: TRBD2; CDR3nt: TGTGCCAGCTCTCCACTAGCGGAATCCTACGAGCAGTACTTC; CDR3aa: CASSPLAESYEQYF
v_gene: TRBV27; len: 15; abundance: .; j_gene: TRBJ2-7; d_gene: .; CDR3nt: TGTGCCAGCAGTCCCCTCAGCGGAGGGACCTCCGAGCAGTACTTC; CDR3aa: CASSPLSGGTSEQYF
v_gene: TRBV9; len: 16; abundance: .; j_gene: TRBJ2-3; d_gene: .; CDR3nt: TGTGCCAGCAGCGTAGGCGAGGGAAGGAGCACAGATACGCAGTATTTT; CDR3aa: CASSVGEGRSTDTQYF
v_gene: TRBV29-1; len: 12; abundance: .; j_gene: TRBJ2-5; d_gene: .; CDR3nt: TGCAGCGTTGCTGAGGGAAGGGAGACCCAGTACTTC; CDR3aa: CSVAEGRETQYF
v_gene: TRBV5-8; len: 15; abundance: .; j_gene: TRBJ2-7; d_gene: .; CDR3nt: TGTGCCAGCAGGGCCCGGGGGGCCCTTGCCGGCGAGCAGTACTTC; CDR3aa: CASRARGALAGEQYF
v_gene: TRBV5-1; len: 14; abundance: .; j_gene: TRBJ2-5; d_gene: TRBD1; CDR3nt: TGCGCCAGCAGCTTGGGGGACAGGGGAAGCGCCCAGTACTTC; CDR3aa: CASSLGDRGSAQYF
v_gene: TRBV28; len: 11; abundance: .; j_gene: TRBJ1-5; d_gene: .; CDR3nt: TGTGCCAGCAGTTTTAGTCAGCCCCAGCATTTT; CDR3aa: CASSFSQPQHF
v_gene: TRBV19; len: 18; abundance: once; j_gene: TRBJ2-6; d_gene: TRBD1; CDR3nt: TGTGCCAGTAGTCCCCCGGGACAGGGAAGCTCTGGGGCCAACGTCCTGACTTTC; CDR3aa: CASSPPGQGSSGANVLTF
v_gene: TRBV5-6; len: 16; abundance: .; j_gene: TRBJ1-5; d_gene: .; CDR3nt: TGTGCCAGCAGCTTGTGGAGGGCGCATAGCAATCAGCCCCAGCATTTT; CDR3aa: CASSLWRAHSNQPQHF
v_gene: TRBV7-9; len: 14; abundance: few; j_gene: TRBJ2-5; d_gene: .; CDR3nt: TGTGCCAGCGGAATCTCAGGGGCCCTAGAGACCCAGTACTTC; CDR3aa: CASGISGALETQYF
v_gene: TRBV4-2; len: 20; abundance: .; j_gene: TRBJ2-2; d_gene: TRBD2; CDR3nt: TGTGCCAGCAGCCCCTTGGGCCGACTAGCGGGCCTCGCGAACACCGGGGAGCTGTTTTTT; CDR3aa: CASSPLGRLAGLANTGELFF
v_gene: TRBV18; len: 14; abundance: .; j_gene: TRBJ2-7; d_gene: .; CDR3nt: TGTGCCAGCTCACCTCGTTACAAGACATACGAGCAGTACTTC; CDR3aa: CASSPRYKTYEQYF
v_gene: TRBV28; len: 15; abundance: .; j_gene: TRBJ2-3; d_gene: TRBD1; CDR3nt: TGTGCCAGCAGTATTCAGGGGGCGGGCACAGATACGCAGTATTTT; CDR3aa: CASSIQGAGTDTQYF
v_gene: TRBV4-3; len: 15; abundance: .; j_gene: TRBJ2-7; d_gene: TRBD2; CDR3nt: TGCGCCAGCAGCCAAGACTCAGGACTAGCGGCCGAGCAGTACTTC; CDR3aa: CASSQDSGLAAEQYF
v_gene: TRBV28; len: 14; abundance: .; j_gene: TRBJ1-1; d_gene: .; CDR3nt: TGTGCCAGCAGTTTAGTGGGAGGTATGACTGAAGCTTTCTTT; CDR3aa: CASSLVGGMTEAFF
v_gene: TRBV7-2; len: 16; abundance: .; j_gene: TRBJ2-1; d_gene: .; CDR3nt: TGTGCCAGCAGCTTACGAACCCTGAGCTCCTACAATGAGCAGTTCTTC; CDR3aa: CASSLRTLSSYNEQFF
v_gene: TRBV28; len: 16; abundance: .; j_gene: TRBJ2-3; d_gene: .; CDR3nt: TGTGCCAGCAGTTTAGGTCCGGGGATCGGTCGAGATACGCAGTATTTT; CDR3aa: CASSLGPGIGRDTQYF
v_gene: TRBV25-1; len: 16; abundance: .; j_gene: TRBJ2-5; d_gene: TRBD2; CDR3nt: TGTGCCAGCAGTGAATCGGTTCTAGCGGGAGGGGAGACCCAGTACTTC; CDR3aa: CASSESVLAGGETQYF
v_gene: TRBV11-1; len: 14; abundance: .; j_gene: TRBJ2-3; d_gene: .; CDR3nt: TGTGCCAGCAGCCAAGAGCGTGGAGGCGATACGCAGTATTTT; CDR3aa: CASSQERGGDTQYF
v_gene: TRBV7-2; len: 16; abundance: once; j_gene: TRBJ2-5; d_gene: TRBD2; CDR3nt: TGTGCCAGCAGCAGCGGACTAGCGGGAGGGCAGGAGACCCAGTACTTC; CDR3aa: CASSSGLAGGQETQYF
v_gene: TRBV7-2; len: 13; abundance: .; j_gene: TRBJ2-7; d_gene: .; CDR3nt: TGTGCCAGCAGCTTTCTGAGTCGCTACGAGCAGTACTTC; CDR3aa: CASSFLSRYEQYF
v_gene: TRBV4-3; len: 17; abundance: .; j_gene: TRBJ2-3; d_gene: .; CDR3nt: TGCGCCAGCAGCCAAGATTTATCGGGACACAACACAGATACGCAGTATTTT; CDR3aa: CASSQDLSGHNTDTQYF
v_gene: TRBV27; len: 21; abundance: .; j_gene: TRBJ2-1; d_gene: TRBD1; CDR3nt: TGTGCCAGCAGTGTCCGGACAGGGGGCGGCTTCACCGGGCTCAGGGTCAATGAGCAGTTCTTC; CDR3aa: CASSVRTGGGFTGLRVNEQFF
v_gene: TRBV28; len: 15; abundance: .; j_gene: TRBJ2-2; d_gene: .; CDR3nt: TGTGCCAGCACCGGCTCCAGGGGAATGGGCGGGGAGCTGTTTTTT; CDR3aa: CASTGSRGMGGELFF
v_gene: TRBV27; len: 16; abundance: .; j_gene: TRBJ2-7; d_gene: TRBD2; CDR3nt: TGTGCCAGCAGTTTATCTGCGGGCGGGGGGGGACGGGAGCAGTACTTC; CDR3aa: CASSLSAGGGGREQYF
v_gene: TRBV18; len: 14; abundance: .; j_gene: TRBJ2-5; d_gene: TRBD1; CDR3nt: TGTGCCAGCTCACCGGGACAGTCCAAGGAGACCCAGTACTTC; CDR3aa: CASSPGQSKETQYF
v_gene: TRBV4-1; len: 15; abundance: .; j_gene: TRBJ2-4; d_gene: .; CDR3nt: TGCGCCAGCAGCCAAGAGGGGGCGTTCGTAAACATTCAGTACTTC; CDR3aa: CASSQEGAFVNIQYF
v_gene: TRBV2; len: 15; abundance: .; j_gene: TRBJ1-5; d_gene: TRBD1; CDR3nt: TGTGCCAGCACCCCTAGGACAGGGATAGGACAGCCCCAGCATTTT; CDR3aa: CASTPRTGIGQPQHF
v_gene: TRBV2; len: 13; abundance: .; j_gene: TRBJ2-7; d_gene: TRBD1; CDR3nt: TGTGCCAGCAGCCGTGACAGGGCCGGCGAGCAGTACTTC; CDR3aa: CASSRDRAGEQYF
v_gene: TRBV5-1; len: 14; abundance: .; j_gene: TRBJ2-2; d_gene: .; CDR3nt: TGCGCCAGCAGCTGGGGCGAAAACACCGGGGAGCTGTTTTTT; CDR3aa: CASSWGENTGELFF
v_gene: TRBV12-5; len: 17; abundance: .; j_gene: TRBJ1-1; d_gene: TRBD1; CDR3nt: TGTGCTAGTGGTTTGGTACCCGTCGGGACAGAGAACACTGAAGCTTTCTTT; CDR3aa: CASGLVPVGTENTEAFF
v_gene: TRBV27; len: 15; abundance: .; j_gene: TRBJ2-1; d_gene: TRBD2; CDR3nt: TGTGCCAGCAGTACCGCAAGGACTAGCTCCAATGAGCAGTTCTTC; CDR3aa: CASSTARTSSNEQFF
v_gene: TRBV27; len: 14; abundance: .; j_gene: TRBJ2-1; d_gene: .; CDR3nt: TGTGCCAGCAGTTTTGCCAGACTCCGGAATGAGCAGTTCTTC; CDR3aa: CASSFARLRNEQFF
v_gene: TRBV7-7; len: 17; abundance: .; j_gene: TRBJ2-5; d_gene: TRBD2; CDR3nt: TGTGCTAGCAGCTTAGTGGCTAGCGGGAAGGTAGGGGAGACCCAGTACTTC; CDR3aa: CASSLVASGKVGETQYF
v_gene: TRBV6-1; len: 14; abundance: .; j_gene: TRBJ2-7; d_gene: .; CDR3nt: TGTGCCAGCAGCCGTGACACTGTGAGTTACGAGCAGTACTTC; CDR3aa: CASSRDTVSYEQYF
v_gene: TRBV7-9; len: 14; abundance: .; j_gene: TRBJ2-1; d_gene: TRBD2; CDR3nt: TGTGCCAGCAGCCCGGGGGGGTCCTACAATGAGCAGTTCTTC; CDR3aa: CASSPGGSYNEQFF
v_gene: TRBV7-9; len: 13; abundance: once; j_gene: TRBJ2-7; d_gene: TRBD2; CDR3nt: TGTGCCAGCAGTCGGGAGGGCGCCTACGAGCAGTACTTC; CDR3aa: CASSREGAYEQYF
v_gene: TRBV5-1; len: 13; abundance: few; j_gene: TRBJ2-1; d_gene: .; CDR3nt: TGCGCCAGCAGCGAAGGGGCCATCGATGAGCAGTTCTTC; CDR3aa: CASSEGAIDEQFF
v_gene: TRBV5-1; len: 13; abundance: .; j_gene: TRBJ1-2; d_gene: .; CDR3nt: TGCGCCAGCAGCCCCGACGGGAACTATGGCTACACCTTC; CDR3aa: CASSPDGNYGYTF
v_gene: TRBV28; len: 14; abundance: .; j_gene: TRBJ1-4; d_gene: TRBD1; CDR3nt: TGTGCCAGCAGTTCTGGGACAGGGGTAGAAAAACTGTTTTTT; CDR3aa: CASSSGTGVEKLFF
v_gene: TRBV29-1; len: 13; abundance: .; j_gene: TRBJ1-4; d_gene: TRBD1; CDR3nt: TGCAGCGCCGGGGACAGGATAAATGAAAAACTGTTTTTT; CDR3aa: CSAGDRINEKLFF
v_gene: TRBV27; len: 13; abundance: .; j_gene: TRBJ1-1; d_gene: TRBD1; CDR3nt: TGTGCCAGCAGCAGGGGGCTGAACACTGAAGCTTTCTTT; CDR3aa: CASSRGLNTEAFF
v_gene: TRBV18; len: 15; abundance: .; j_gene: TRBJ1-5; d_gene: TRBD1; CDR3nt: TGTGCCAGCTCACCTCGACAGGGGGTGGGTCAGCCCCAGCATTTT; CDR3aa: CASSPRQGVGQPQHF
v_gene: TRBV11-2; len: 15; abundance: .; j_gene: TRBJ2-1; d_gene: TRBD1; CDR3nt: TGTGCCAGCAGCCAAGGGGACAGGGGTCACAATGAGCAGTTCTTC; CDR3aa: CASSQGDRGHNEQFF
v_gene: TRBV5-6; len: 13; abundance: once; j_gene: TRBJ1-1; d_gene: TRBD1; CDR3nt: TGTGCCAGCAGCAGAAGACAGGGACATGAAGCTTTCTTT; CDR3aa: CASSRRQGHEAFF
v_gene: TRBV19; len: 14; abundance: .; j_gene: TRBJ2-5; d_gene: .; CDR3nt: TGTGCCAGTACCCGAAGGGGGAGTAGAGAGACCCAGTACTTC; CDR3aa: CASTRRGSRETQYF
v_gene: TRBV19; len: 16; abundance: .; j_gene: TRBJ1-5; d_gene: TRBD1; CDR3nt: TGTGCCAGTAGTATCTTTCTAACAGGGGGCGGGGAGCCCCAGCATTTT; CDR3aa: CASSIFLTGGGEPQHF
v_gene: TRBV30; len: 15; abundance: .; j_gene: TRBJ2-2; d_gene: TRBD2; CDR3nt: TGTGCCCGCCGTCGAGCGGGGGTGAACACCGGGGAGCTGTTTTTT; CDR3aa: CARRRAGVNTGELFF
v_gene: TRBV7-9; len: 15; abundance: .; j_gene: TRBJ2-3; d_gene: .; CDR3nt: TGTGCCAGCAGCTTCGAGGGATTAAGCACAGATACGCAGTATTTT; CDR3aa: CASSFEGLSTDTQYF